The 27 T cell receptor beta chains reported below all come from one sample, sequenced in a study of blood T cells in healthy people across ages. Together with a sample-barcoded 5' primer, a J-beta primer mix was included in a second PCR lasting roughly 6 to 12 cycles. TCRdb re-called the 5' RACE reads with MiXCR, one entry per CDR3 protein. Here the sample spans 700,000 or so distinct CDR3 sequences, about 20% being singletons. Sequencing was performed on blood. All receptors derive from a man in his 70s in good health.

Here the CDR3 reads CSASRDAGGYTF. The CDR3 nucleotides are TGCAGTGCTAGTAGAGATGCTGGCGGCTACACCTTC. V usage is TRBV20-1 and J usage is TRBJ1-2; D not certain. CDR1 and CDR2 from the germline V gene are DFQATT and SNEGSKA (reference sequence). Trimming took off 3 bases at V and 8 bases at J, with 13 bases between the two ends. The CDR3 is 12 amino acids.

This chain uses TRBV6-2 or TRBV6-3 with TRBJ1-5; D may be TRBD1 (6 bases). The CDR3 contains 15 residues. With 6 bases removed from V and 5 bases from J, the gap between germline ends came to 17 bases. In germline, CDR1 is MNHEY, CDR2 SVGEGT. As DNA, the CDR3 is TGTGCCAGCAGAAAGGGACACATAGTGGATCAGCCCCAGCATTTT. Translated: CASRKGHIVDQPQHF.

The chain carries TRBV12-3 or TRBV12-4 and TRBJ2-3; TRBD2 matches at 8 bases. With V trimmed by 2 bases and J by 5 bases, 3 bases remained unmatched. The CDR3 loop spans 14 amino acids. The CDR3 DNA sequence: TGTGCCAGCAGTTTACGGGCGGGAGGAGATACGCAGTATTTT. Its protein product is CASSLRAGGDTQYF.

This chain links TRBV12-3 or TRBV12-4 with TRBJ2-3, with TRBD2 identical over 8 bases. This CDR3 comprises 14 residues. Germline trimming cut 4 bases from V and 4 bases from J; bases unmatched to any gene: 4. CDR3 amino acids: CASSYSGVADTQYF. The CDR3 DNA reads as TGTGCCAGCAGTTATAGCGGGGTGGCAGATACGCAGTATTTT.

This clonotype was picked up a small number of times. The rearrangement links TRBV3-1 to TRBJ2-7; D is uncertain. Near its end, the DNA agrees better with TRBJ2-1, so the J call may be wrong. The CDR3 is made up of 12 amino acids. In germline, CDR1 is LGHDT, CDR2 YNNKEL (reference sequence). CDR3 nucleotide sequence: TGTGCCAGCAGCCTCGTCGGCTTTGAGCAGTTCTTC. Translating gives CASSLVGFEQFF.

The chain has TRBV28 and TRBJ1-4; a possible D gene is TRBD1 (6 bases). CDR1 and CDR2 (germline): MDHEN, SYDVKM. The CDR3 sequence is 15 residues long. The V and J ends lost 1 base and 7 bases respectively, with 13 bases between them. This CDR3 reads CASSLSHEGGEKLFF. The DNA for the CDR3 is TGTGCCAGCAGTTTATCCCATGAGGGGGGTGAAAAACTGTTTTTT.

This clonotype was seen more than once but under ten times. CDR3 residues: CASSLPSGLAGGSNEQFF. CDR3 bases: TGTGCCAGCAGCTTACCCTCTGGGCTAGCGGGAGGGAGTAATGAGCAGTTCTTC. V usage is TRBV7-6 and J usage is TRBJ2-5; 12 bases fit TRBD2. The J call may be incorrect, as the DNA end agrees better with TRBJ2-1. This CDR3 spans 18 amino acids. CDR1 is SGHVS and CDR2 is FNYEAQ in the germline V gene.

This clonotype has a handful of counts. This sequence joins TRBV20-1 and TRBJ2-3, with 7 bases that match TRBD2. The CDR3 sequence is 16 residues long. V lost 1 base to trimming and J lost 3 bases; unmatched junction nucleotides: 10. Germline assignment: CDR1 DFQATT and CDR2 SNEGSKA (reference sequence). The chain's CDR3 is CSARAILAGETDTQYF. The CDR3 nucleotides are TGCAGTGCTAGAGCTATCCTTGCGGGAGAGACAGATACGCAGTATTTT.

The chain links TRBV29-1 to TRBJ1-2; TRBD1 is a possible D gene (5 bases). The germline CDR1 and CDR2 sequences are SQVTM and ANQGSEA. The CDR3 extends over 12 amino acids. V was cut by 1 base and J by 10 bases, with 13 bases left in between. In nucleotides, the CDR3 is TGCAGCGTTGAAGGTGGGGCCTTGGACTACACCTTC. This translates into CSVEGGALDYTF.

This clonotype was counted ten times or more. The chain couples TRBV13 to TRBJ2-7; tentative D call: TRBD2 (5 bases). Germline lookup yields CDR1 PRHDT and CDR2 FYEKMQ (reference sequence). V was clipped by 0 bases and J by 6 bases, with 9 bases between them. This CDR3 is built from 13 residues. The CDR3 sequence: CASSLGRLPEQYV. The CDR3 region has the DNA TGTGCCAGCAGCTTAGGCAGACTACCCGAGCAGTACGTC.

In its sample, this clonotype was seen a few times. The chain's CDR3 is CASSWDLATEAFF. Written as DNA, the CDR3 is TGTGCCAGCAGTTGGGACCTCGCCACTGAAGCTTTCTTT. The chain carries TRBV12-3 or TRBV12-4 and TRBJ1-1; D might be TRBD1 (5 bases). This CDR3 spans 13 amino acids. V lost 4 bases and J lost 4, with 10 bases in between.

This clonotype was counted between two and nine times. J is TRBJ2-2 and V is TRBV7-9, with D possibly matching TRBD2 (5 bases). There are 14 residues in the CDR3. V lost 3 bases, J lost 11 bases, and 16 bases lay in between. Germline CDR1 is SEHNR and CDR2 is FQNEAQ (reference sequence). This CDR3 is CASSLAALSGELFF. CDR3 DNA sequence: TGTGCCAGCAGCTTGGCTGCTCTAAGCGGTGAGCTGTTTTTT. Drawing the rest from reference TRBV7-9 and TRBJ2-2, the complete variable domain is DTGVSQNPRHKITKRGQNVTFRCDPISEHNRLYWYRQTLGQGPEFLTYFQNEAQLEKSRLLSDRFSAERPKGSFSTLEIQRTEQGDSAMYLCASSLAALSGELFFGEGSRLTVL.

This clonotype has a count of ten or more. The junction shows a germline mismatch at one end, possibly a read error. This CDR3 reads CASSLRDTLLGNVF. Here the CDR3 DNA reads TGTGCCAGCAGTTTAAGAGACACCCTCCTGGGGAACGTCTTC. The rearrangement joins TRBV12-3 or TRBV12-4 to TRBJ1-2; unclear D gene. This CDR3 is 14 amino acids long.

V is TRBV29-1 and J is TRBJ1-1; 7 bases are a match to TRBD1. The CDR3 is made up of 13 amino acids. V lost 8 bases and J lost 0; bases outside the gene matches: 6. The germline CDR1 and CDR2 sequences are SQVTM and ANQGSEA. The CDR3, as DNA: TGCAGCACGCACAGGGGAATGAACACTGAAGCTTTCTTT. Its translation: CSTHRGMNTEAFF.

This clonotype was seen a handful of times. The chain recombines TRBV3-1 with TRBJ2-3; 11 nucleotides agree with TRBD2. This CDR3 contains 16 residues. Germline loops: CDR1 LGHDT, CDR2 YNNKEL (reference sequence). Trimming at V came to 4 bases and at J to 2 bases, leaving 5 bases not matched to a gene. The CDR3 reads CASSPPGLAATDTQYF. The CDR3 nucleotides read TGTGCCAGCAGCCCTCCGGGACTAGCGGCCACAGATACGCAGTATTTT.

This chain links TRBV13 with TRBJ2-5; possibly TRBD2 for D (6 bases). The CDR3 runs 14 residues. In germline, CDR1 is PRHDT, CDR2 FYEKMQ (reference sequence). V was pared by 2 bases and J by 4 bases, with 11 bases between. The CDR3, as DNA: TGTGCCAGCAGCTTATTCCGGGAGCCAGAGACCCAGTACTTC. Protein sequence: CASSLFREPETQYF.

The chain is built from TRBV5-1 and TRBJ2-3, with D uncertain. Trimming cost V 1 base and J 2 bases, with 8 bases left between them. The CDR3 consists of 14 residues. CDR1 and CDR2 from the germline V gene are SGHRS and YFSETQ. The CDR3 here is CASSLYSPTDTQYF. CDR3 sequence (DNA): TGCGCCAGCAGCTTGTACTCTCCCACAGATACGCAGTATTTT.

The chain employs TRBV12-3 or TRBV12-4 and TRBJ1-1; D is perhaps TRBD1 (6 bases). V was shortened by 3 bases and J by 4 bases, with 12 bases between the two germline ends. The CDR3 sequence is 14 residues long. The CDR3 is CASSFYQGSTEAFF. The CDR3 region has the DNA TGTGCCAGCAGTTTCTACCAGGGGAGCACTGAAGCTTTCTTT.

In DNA form, the CDR3 reads TGCGCCAGCAGCCAAACTAGCGGGGGGCCGGCAGAGACCCAGTACTTC. It encodes CASSQTSGGPAETQYF. The chain uses TRBV5-1 and TRBJ2-5, with 12 bases lining up with TRBD2. Germline V CDR1 and CDR2: SGHRS, YFSETQ. The J segment lost 4 bases and the V segment lost 4 bases, leaving 8 bases of the junction unmatched. This CDR3 spans 16 amino acids.

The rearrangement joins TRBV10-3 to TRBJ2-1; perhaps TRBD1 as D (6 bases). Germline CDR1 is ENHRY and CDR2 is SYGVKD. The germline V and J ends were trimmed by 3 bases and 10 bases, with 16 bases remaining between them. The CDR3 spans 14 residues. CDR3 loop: CAISDRGNSQEQFF. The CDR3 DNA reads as TGTGCCATCAGTGACAGGGGTAACTCCCAGGAGCAGTTCTTC.

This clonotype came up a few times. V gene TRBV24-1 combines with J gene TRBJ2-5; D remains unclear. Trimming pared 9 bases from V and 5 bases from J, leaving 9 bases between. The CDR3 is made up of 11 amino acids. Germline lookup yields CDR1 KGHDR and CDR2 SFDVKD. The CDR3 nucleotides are TGTGCCACCGGAACGTCGGAGACCCAGTACTTC. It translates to CATGTSETQYF.

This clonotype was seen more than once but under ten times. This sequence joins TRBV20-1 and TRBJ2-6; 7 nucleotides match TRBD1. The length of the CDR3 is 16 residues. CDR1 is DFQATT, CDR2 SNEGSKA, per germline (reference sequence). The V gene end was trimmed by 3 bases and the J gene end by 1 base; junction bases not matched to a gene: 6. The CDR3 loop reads CSASQQGSSGANVLTF. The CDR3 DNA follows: TGCAGTGCTAGTCAACAGGGGAGTTCTGGGGCCAACGTCCTGACTTTC.

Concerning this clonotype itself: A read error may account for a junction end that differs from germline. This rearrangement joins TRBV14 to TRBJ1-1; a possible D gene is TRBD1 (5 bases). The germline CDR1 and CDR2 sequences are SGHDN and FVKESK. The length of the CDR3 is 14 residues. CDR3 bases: TGTGCCAGCAGCCAAGACGGGGGAGAAACTGAAGCTTACTTT. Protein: CASSQDGGETEAYF.

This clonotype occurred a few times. The CDR3 DNA reads as TGCAGTGGACGTGGGACAGGGGGCCTCGGGCCCAAAAACATTCAGTACTTC. As protein: CSGRGTGGLGPKNIQYF. This sequence joins TRBV20-1 and TRBJ2-4, with 12 bases lining up with TRBD1. V lost 7 bases, J lost 2 bases, and 12 bases stayed unmatched. The CDR3 contains 17 residues. Germline CDR1 is DFQATT and CDR2 is SNEGSKA (reference sequence).

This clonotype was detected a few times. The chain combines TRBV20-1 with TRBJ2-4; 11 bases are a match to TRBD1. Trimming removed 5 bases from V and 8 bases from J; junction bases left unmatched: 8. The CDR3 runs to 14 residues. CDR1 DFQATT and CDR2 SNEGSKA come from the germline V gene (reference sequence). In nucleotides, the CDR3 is TGCAGTGCTCACGGACAGGGGGCAAGGGACATTCAGTACTTC. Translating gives CSAHGQGARDIQYF.

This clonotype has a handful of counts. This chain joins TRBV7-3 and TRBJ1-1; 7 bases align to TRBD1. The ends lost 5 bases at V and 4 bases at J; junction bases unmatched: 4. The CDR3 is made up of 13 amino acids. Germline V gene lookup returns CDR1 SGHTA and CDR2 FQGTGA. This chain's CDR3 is CASSTDRATEAFF. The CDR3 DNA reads TGTGCCAGCAGCACCGACAGGGCCACTGAAGCTTTCTTT.

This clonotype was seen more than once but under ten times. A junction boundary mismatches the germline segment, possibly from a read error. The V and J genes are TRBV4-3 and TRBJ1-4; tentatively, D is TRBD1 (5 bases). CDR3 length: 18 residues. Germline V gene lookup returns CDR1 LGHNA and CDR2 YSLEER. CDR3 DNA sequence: TGCGCCGGCAGCCAAGCTCTAACAGCGACCCAGGGCGGGGAAAAACTGTTTTTT. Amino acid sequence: CAGSQALTATQGGEKLFF.